The rows below give T cell receptor beta chains drawn from one sample of a study of blood T cells in healthy people across ages. MiXCR, run by TCRdb on the 5' RACE reads, gives a single entry per CDR3 protein. This sample has around 800,000 distinct CDR3 sequences, with roughly 60% found just once. Sequencing was done on a sample of blood. These receptors were obtained from a young man in good health. Both conserved end residues are part of each CDR3. D genes are given only for firm matches. Clone size, where shown, is once, few, many, or a class for clones that have expanded.

TRBV4-1	TRBJ2-2	NA	TRBD1	CASSQGQGNAGELFF	TGCGCCAGCAGCCAAGGACAGGGAAACGCCGGGGAGCTGTTTTTT
TRBV6-6	TRBJ1-1	NA	TRBD1	CASRMGQGEAFF	TGTGCCAGCAGGATGGGACAGGGAGAAGCTTTCTTT
TRBV11-1	TRBJ1-1	few	NA	CASRLDRENTEAFF	TGTGCCAGCAGACTAGACCGGGAGAACACTGAAGCTTTCTTT
TRBV9	TRBJ2-7	NA	TRBD2	CASSVELAGDDEQYF	TGTGCCAGCAGCGTAGAGCTAGCGGGGGATGACGAGCAGTACTTC
TRBV7-9	TRBJ1-1	NA	NA	CASSSPWGLDTEAFF	TGTGCCAGCAGCTCGCCCTGGGGTTTGGACACTGAAGCTTTCTTT
TRBV4-1	TRBJ2-7	NA	TRBD1	CASSLAGTGANEQYF	TGCGCCAGCAGCCTGGCCGGGACAGGGGCGAACGAGCAGTACTTC
TRBV12-3/TRBV12-4	TRBJ2-1	NA	NA	CASTLMGRSSYNEQFF	TGTGCCAGCACCCTAATGGGGCGCAGCTCCTACAATGAGCAGTTCTTC
TRBV6-5	TRBJ2-1	NA	NA	CASSSQGREQFF	TGTGCCAGCAGTTCCCAGGGGAGGGAGCAGTTCTTC
TRBV29-1	TRBJ2-6	NA	NA	CSVVMAGGPESGANVLTF	TGCAGCGTCGTAATGGCAGGAGGACCCGAATCTGGGGCCAACGTCCTGACTTTC
TRBV4-3	TRBJ2-7	NA	NA	CASSQGMGGTTAPYEQYF	TGCGCCAGCAGCCAAGGGATGGGCGGCACGACAGCTCCATACGAGCAGTACTTC
TRBV6-5	TRBJ1-1	NA	NA	CASRSHEKNTEAFF	TGTGCCAGCAGGTCCCATGAGAAGAACACTGAAGCTTTCTTT
TRBV24-1	TRBJ1-2	NA	NA	CATSDWPGSYGYTF	TGTGCCACCAGTGATTGGCCGGGAAGCTATGGCTACACCTTC
TRBV29-1	TRBJ1-4	NA	NA	CSVEKVEGGEKLFF	TGCAGCGTTGAGAAGGTAGAGGGTGGTGAAAAACTGTTTTTT
TRBV6-2/TRBV6-3	TRBJ2-7	NA	NA	CASSYSDSRTYEQYF	TGTGCCAGCAGTTACTCGGACTCAAGGACCTACGAGCAGTACTTC
TRBV7-9	TRBJ1-4	NA	NA	CALGQRTTNEKLFF	TGTGCCTTGGGGCAGAGAACAACTAATGAAAAACTGTTTTTT
TRBV4-3	TRBJ2-7	NA	NA	CASSQDPGRGIYEQYF	TGCGCCAGCAGCCAAGATCCCGGCCGGGGCATCTACGAGCAGTACTTC